These 30 T cell receptor beta chains were all obtained from the same sample, sequenced in a study of blood T cell repertoires in COVID-19. Libraries were prepared by immunoSEQ multiplex PCR; TCRdb keeps only in-frame clonotypes and omits some of them. Altogether roughly 340,000 clones are present, 85% to 90% being singletons, with the ten largest covering approximately 1%. Sequenced: PBMCs or T cells enriched from blood (not recorded which). The receptors here all came from a man younger than 35 who had recovered from COVID-19.

Details on this clone: Distinct nucleotide sequences in the sample also encode this CDR3. V is TRBV3-1 (or the pseudogene TRBV3-2) and J is TRBJ1-3, with 9 bases lining up with TRBD1. CDR3 size: 15 residues. The V segment lost 6 bases and the J segment 3 bases; nucleotides outside the gene matches: 6. Germline V lookup: CDR1 LGHDT, CDR2 YNNKEL (reference sequence). The CDR3: CASSPDRGRGNTIYF. The CDR3 nucleotides are TGTGCCAGCAGTCCGGACAGGGGTCGTGGAAACACCATATATTTT.

This clone was counted once. The rearrangement links TRBV6-5 to TRBJ2-3, with 7 bases identical to TRBD1. Germline CDR1 is MNHEY and CDR2 is SVGAGI. This CDR3 region has 15 residues. J gave up 0 bases and V 5 bases, and 5 bases lay outside the gene matches. This chain's CDR3 is CASSIQGWSTDTQYF. CDR3 coding DNA: TGTGCCAGCAGTATACAGGGGTGGAGCACAGATACGCAGTATTTT.

This sequence joins TRBV19 and TRBJ1-1, with 7 bases lining up with TRBD1. With 4 bases clipped from V and 0 bases from J, the junction kept 8 bases outside the gene matches. Germline V gene data show CDR1 as LNHDA and CDR2 as SQIVND (reference sequence). This CDR3 contains 16 residues. This CDR3 is CASSRGTATLNTEAFF. As DNA, the CDR3 is TGTGCCAGTAGTAGGGGGACAGCCACTTTGAACACTGAAGCTTTCTTT.

The CDR3 protein is CASSVDGGPLHF. In DNA, the CDR3 is TGTGCCAGCAGCGTAGACGGTGGACCCCTCCACTTT. This chain links TRBV9 with TRBJ1-6; no clear D. Germline V gives CDR1 SGDLS, CDR2 YYNGEE. The CDR3 has 12 amino acids. Trimming cost V 0 bases and J 12 bases, with 7 bases left between them.

The chain employs TRBV5-1 and TRBJ2-1, with D maybe TRBD2 (6 bases). The germline CDR1 and CDR2 sequences are SGHRS and YFSETQ. The CDR3 consists of 15 residues. Trimming removed 4 bases from V and 2 bases from J, with 13 bases in between. DNA for the CDR3: TGCGCCAGCAGCGTCGGAGGGCCACCCTACAATGAGCAGTTCTTC. Residues: CASSVGGPPYNEQFF.

This rearrangement joins TRBV4-3 to TRBJ2-1; 8 positions match TRBD1. Germline CDR1 reads LGHNA; CDR2 reads YSLEER. The CDR3 length is 16 residues. Germline trimming cut 0 bases from V and 4 bases from J; bases unmatched to any gene: 5. Written as DNA, the CDR3 is TGCGCCAGCAGCCAAGATGGAGGACAGGGATACAATGAGCAGTTCTTC. It codes for CASSQDGGQGYNEQFF.

The V call is TRBV3-1 (or the pseudogene TRBV3-2), the J call TRBJ2-7; 7 positions agree with TRBD2. CDR1 and CDR2 (germline): LGHDT, YNNKEL (reference sequence). The ends lost 1 base at V and 2 bases at J; junction bases unmatched: 14. The CDR3 totals 18 residues. For the CDR3, the DNA is TGTGCCAGCAGCCAAGGACGAGGGGCGGGAGTGCTTACCTACGAGCAGTACTTC. Its translation is CASSQGRGAGVLTYEQYF.

This clone was detected only once. The gene calls are TRBV27 and TRBJ1-1, with 7 bases lining up with TRBD1. This CDR3 contains 16 residues. Germline V gene data show CDR1 as MNHEY and CDR2 as SMNVEV (reference sequence). Unmatched junction bases numbered 6, after V lost 2 bases and J lost 0 bases. CDR3 amino acids: CASSLRTGGMNTEAFF. The CDR3 bases are TGTGCCAGCAGTTTACGGACAGGAGGGATGAACACTGAAGCTTTCTTT.

The rearrangement joins TRBV5-6 to TRBJ2-2, with D possibly TRBD1 on 6 matching bases. Germline V CDR1 and CDR2: SGHDT, YYEEEE. The CDR3 totals 13 residues. V lost 4 bases and J lost 5, with 9 bases in between. Written as DNA, the CDR3 is TGTGCCAGCAGCATTGGGACAACCGGGGAGCTGTTTTTT. Amino acids: CASSIGTTGELFF.

This clone was seen a handful of times. The J gene is TRBJ2-5, the V gene TRBV14; 8 bases line up with TRBD1. This CDR3 is 17 amino acids long. CDR1 is SGHDN and CDR2 is FVKESK in the germline V gene. J lost 5 bases, V lost 1 base, and 12 bases had no gene match. The DNA for the CDR3 is TGTGCCAGCAGCCAAGCCCATTGGACAGGGAGAGGGGAGACCCAGTACTTC. Its translation: CASSQAHWTGRGETQYF.

This clone was recorded only once. J is TRBJ2-2 and V is TRBV9; no reliable D call. Trimming cost V 3 bases and J 3 bases, with 6 bases left between them. Germline CDR1 and CDR2: SGDLS and YYNGEE. This CDR3 contains 13 residues. CDR3 nucleotide sequence: TGTGCCAGCAGCGCTTATTACACCGGGGAGCTGTTTTTT. It codes for CASSAYYTGELFF.

The V and J genes are TRBV5-4 and TRBJ2-3, with 9 nucleotides matching TRBD1. From germline, CDR1 is SGHNT and CDR2 YYREEE (reference sequence). The CDR3 loop spans 15 amino acids. V lost 7 bases, J lost 4 bases, and 10 bases stayed unmatched. The CDR3 sequence is CASRAVGQGSDTQYF. CDR3 in DNA: TGTGCCAGCCGGGCGGTGGGACAGGGATCAGATACGCAGTATTTT.

The V and J genes are TRBV28 and TRBJ1-5, with D perhaps matching TRBD1 (5 bases). The CDR3 has 16 amino acids. Per the germline V gene, CDR1 is MDHEN and CDR2 is SYDVKM. Trimming cost V 6 bases and J 0 bases, with 15 bases left between them. CDR3 DNA sequence: TGTGCCAGCAGATTCTTCACAGGTGCTAGCAATCAGCCCCAGCATTTT. Translation gives CASRFFTGASNQPQHF.

The CDR3 DNA is TGCGCCAGCAGCCCCTCAACAGGACCTTATGGCTACACCTTC. Its translation is CASSPSTGPYGYTF. The chain joins TRBV4-3 to TRBJ1-2, with a possible D match to TRBD1 (5 bases). The CDR3 contains 14 residues. Per the germline V gene, CDR1 is LGHNA and CDR2 is YSLEER. The V and J ends lost 4 bases and 5 bases respectively, with 14 bases between them.

The V and J genes are TRBV28 and TRBJ2-6, with D uncertain. Looked up from germline, CDR1 is MDHEN and CDR2 is SYDVKM. This CDR3 region has 15 residues. Trimming removed 7 bases from V and 0 bases from J, with 10 bases in between. DNA for the CDR3: TGTGCCAGCATAAGAGGAGACTCTGGGGCCAACGTCCTGACTTTC. It translates to CASIRGDSGANVLTF.

The chain links TRBV25-1 to TRBJ1-5; no definite D call. The germline V gene has CDR1 MGHDK and CDR2 SYGVNS. V dropped 0 bases and J dropped 3 bases, with 6 bases sitting between them. The CDR3 has 14 amino acids. CDR3 in DNA: TGTGCCAGCAGTGAATATAACTACAATCAGCCCCAGCATTTT. It yields the protein CASSEYNYNQPQHF.

The chain has TRBV7-2 and TRBJ1-2; tentatively, D is TRBD1 (6 bases). The germline V gene encodes CDR1 SGHTA and CDR2 FQGNSA. The CDR3 has 14 residues. Trimming shortened V by 6 bases and J by 6 bases, and 17 bases separated the two germline ends. The CDR3: CASRQYTGLDGYTF. Written as DNA, the CDR3 is TGTGCCAGCAGACAATACACAGGGCTCGATGGCTACACCTTC. The entire variable domain, with the rest obtained from reference TRBV7-2 and TRBJ1-2, is as follows: GAGVSQSPSNKVTEKGKDVELRCDPISGHTALYWYRQSLGQGLEFLIYFQGNSAPDKSGLPSDRFSAERTGGSVSTLTIQRTQQEDSAVYLCASRQYTGLDGYTFGSGTRLTVV.

The J gene is TRBJ2-1, the V gene TRBV11-2; 7 bases are a match to TRBD2. The length of the CDR3 is 15 residues. Germline V gene lookup returns CDR1 SGHAT and CDR2 FQNNGV. Trimming took 4 bases from V and 6 from J; bases not matched to a gene: 9. The CDR3 is CASSSHSGVRNEQFF. The DNA of the CDR3 is TGTGCCAGCAGCTCGCACAGCGGGGTCCGCAATGAGCAGTTCTTC.

In its sample, this clone was seen many times. This sequence joins TRBV19 and TRBJ1-5, with a weak D call TRBD1 (6 bases). The ends were cut back, 7 bases at V and 5 bases at J, with 12 bases in the middle. The CDR3 runs to 13 residues. Germline values: CDR1 LNHDA, CDR2 SQIVND (reference sequence). The CDR3: CASKLQGDQPQHF. In DNA, the CDR3 is TGTGCCAGTAAGCTACAGGGAGATCAGCCCCAGCATTTT.

The chain is built from TRBV18 and TRBJ1-5; perhaps TRBD1 as D (5 bases). Germline V lookup: CDR1 KGHSH, CDR2 LQKENI. Trimming left V 1 base short and J 4 bases short, with 14 bases between. The CDR3 has 16 amino acids. DNA of the CDR3: TGTGCCAGCTCACCACAGCGACAGTCTGATAATCAGCCCCAGCATTTT. Its protein product is CASSPQRQSDNQPQHF.

The chain employs TRBV18 and TRBJ2-1, with 11 bases identical to TRBD2. V lost 1 base and J lost 12; bases outside the gene matches: 11. From germline, CDR1 is KGHSH and CDR2 LQKENI. The CDR3 is made up of 16 amino acids. CDR3 DNA sequence: TGTGCCAGCTCACCACTCTCTATTAGCGGGAGGGCCTCGCAGTTCTTC. Its translation: CASSPLSISGRASQFF.

V and J are TRBV5-8 and TRBJ2-7; 9 bases match TRBD2. From germline, CDR1 is SGHTS and CDR2 YDEGEE. The junction had 7 bases not matched to a gene; V was cut back by 4 bases and J by 2 bases. CDR3 length equals 15 residues. The CDR3, as DNA: TGTGCCAGCAGCACTACTAGCGGGCCTACCTACGAGCAGTACTTC. It codes for CASSTTSGPTYEQYF.

The genes are TRBV13 and TRBJ2-1; 7 bases are a match to TRBD1. V shed 3 bases and J 7 bases; nucleotides not matched to a gene: 9. Germline CDR1 and CDR2: PRHDT and FYEKMQ (reference sequence). The CDR3 is 15 amino acids. The CDR3 nucleotides read TGTGCCAGCAGCTTTCGGGCGGCAGGGGGTAATGAGCAGTTCTTC. Translation: CASSFRAAGGNEQFF. Combining the CDR3 with reference TRBV13 and TRBJ2-1 gives the whole variable domain AAGVIQSPRHLIKEKRETATLKCYPIPRHDTVYWYQQGPGQDPQFLISFYEKMQSDKGSIPDRFSAQQFSDYHSELNMSSLELGDSALYFCASSFRAAGGNEQFFGPGTRLTVL.

The V gene is TRBV9, the J gene TRBJ2-3, with 16 bases identical to TRBD2. The V and J ends lost 2 bases and 5 bases, in that order; junction bases with no gene match: 8. In germline, CDR1 is SGDLS, CDR2 YYNGEE. This CDR3 has 18 amino acids. The CDR3 spells CASSVSPGTSGRVDTQYF. CDR3 nucleotide sequence: TGTGCCAGCAGCGTTTCCCCCGGGACTAGCGGGAGGGTAGATACGCAGTATTTT.

The chain couples TRBV28 to TRBJ2-1; D gene unclear. CDR1 is MDHEN, CDR2 SYDVKM, per germline. CDR3 length equals 15 residues. V lost 1 base and J lost 1, with 8 bases in between. CDR3 sequence reads: CASSLSRSSYNEQFF. DNA for the CDR3: TGTGCCAGCAGTTTATCACGTAGTTCCTACAATGAGCAGTTCTTC.

CDR3 residues: CASSRQGGVNEQFF. The CDR3, as DNA: TGTGCCAGCAGTCGACAGGGGGGGGTCAATGAGCAGTTCTTC. V and J are TRBV27 and TRBJ2-1; TRBD1 matches at 9 bases. V shed 5 bases, J shed 6 bases, and the junction held 5 bases outside the gene matches. Per germline, CDR1 MNHEY and CDR2 SMNVEV (reference sequence). The length of the CDR3 is 14 residues.

Only one count was recorded for this clone. V gene TRBV30 combines with J gene TRBJ2-4, with 7 positions matching TRBD1. V gave up 8 bases and J gave up 8 bases; unmatched junction bases: 9. The germline CDR1 and CDR2 sequences are GTSNPN and SVGIG (reference sequence). CDR3 length: 12 residues. CDR3 sequence: CAGEGAGDIQYF. The CDR3 DNA reads as TGTGCCGGAGAGGGGGCTGGAGACATTCAGTACTTC.

The rearrangement uses TRBV7-3 and TRBJ2-1; D gene unclear. With 3 bases removed from V and 0 bases from J, the gap between germline ends came to 9 bases. Germline loops: CDR1 SGHTA, CDR2 FQGTGA. This CDR3 is 15 amino acids long. CDR3 DNA sequence: TGTGCCAGCAGCTTGGGCGACCCCTCCTACAATGAGCAGTTCTTC. It is translated as CASSLGDPSYNEQFF.

The count of this clone is one. This chain joins TRBV5-1 and TRBJ1-3; 8 bases map to TRBD1. CDR1 and CDR2 (germline): SGHRS, YFSETQ. The J segment lost 1 base and the V segment lost 4 bases, leaving 7 bases of the junction unmatched. There are 16 residues in the CDR3. Here the CDR3 DNA reads TGCGCCAGCAGCCGGCAGGGGGCTACTTCTGGAAACACCATATATTTT. Encoded protein: CASSRQGATSGNTIYF.

CDR3 sequence (DNA): TGTGCCAGCAGCGTACGAGGGATGAACACTGAAGCTTTCTTT. Translation gives CASSVRGMNTEAFF. V usage is TRBV9 and J usage is TRBJ1-1; D call uncertain. There are 14 residues in the CDR3. Germline values: CDR1 SGDLS, CDR2 YYNGEE. Deletions cut 1 base from V and 0 bases from J, with 7 bases between.